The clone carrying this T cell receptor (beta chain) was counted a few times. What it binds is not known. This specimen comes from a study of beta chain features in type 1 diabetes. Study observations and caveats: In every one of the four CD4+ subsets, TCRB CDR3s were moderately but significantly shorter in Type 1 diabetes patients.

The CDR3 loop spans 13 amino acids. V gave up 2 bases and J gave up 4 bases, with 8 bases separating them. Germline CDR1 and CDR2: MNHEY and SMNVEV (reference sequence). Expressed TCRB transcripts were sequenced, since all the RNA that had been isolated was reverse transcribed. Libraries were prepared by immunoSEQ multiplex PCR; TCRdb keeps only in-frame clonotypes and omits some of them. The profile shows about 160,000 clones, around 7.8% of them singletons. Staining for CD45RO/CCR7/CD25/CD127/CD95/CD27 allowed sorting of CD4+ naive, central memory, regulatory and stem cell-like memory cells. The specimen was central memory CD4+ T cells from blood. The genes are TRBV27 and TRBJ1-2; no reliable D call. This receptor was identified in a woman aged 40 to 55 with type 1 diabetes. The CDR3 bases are TGTGCCAGCAGTTTAGGCGGGGTCTATGGCTACACCTTC. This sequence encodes CASSLGGVYGYTF.